Listed below are T cell receptor beta chains from one sample, sequenced in a study of memory CD4+ T cells and cytomegalovirus serostatus. Measured with immunoSEQ multiplex PCR; TCRdb has only the in-frame clones, and not every one. Of some 67,000 clones in the sample, 75% to 80% were seen once. What was sequenced was memory CD4+ T cells from blood. The receptors were sampled from an adult in good health and CMV-seropositive. The CDR3 runs from the conserved cysteine through the conserved F or W. The order of the fields is CDR3 DNA, CDR3 protein, D gene, J gene, clone size, V gene. The D gene is left open where the match is weak. Size tells how often a clone was seen (once, few, many) or the class of an expanded clone, and some rows leave it out.

TGTGCCGCCAAGCGGGGGGACGGTCAGCCCCAGCATTTT,CAAKRGDGQPQHF,.,TRBJ1-5,.,TRBV30
TGTGCCAGCAGCCCATACAGTGAAAACACTGAAGCTTTCTTT,CASSPYSENTEAFF,.,TRBJ1-1,.,TRBV7-9
TGTGCCACCCGGGCGACGGAGTCCTACGAGCAGTACTTC,CATRATESYEQYF,.,TRBJ2-7,.,TRBV19
TGTGCCAGCAGGTCCCCTGGGCCTGGGGCCAACGTCCTGACTTTC,CASRSPGPGANVLTF,.,TRBJ2-6,.,TRBV28
TGTGCCAGCAGACAGACAGGGACTGGGGCCAACGTCCTGACTTTC,CASRQTGTGANVLTF,TRBD1,TRBJ2-6,.,TRBV6-5
TGTGCCAGCAGTCGGGGGTCCGGAGGCTATGGCTACACCTTC,CASSRGSGGYGYTF,.,TRBJ1-2,few,TRBV7-9
TGTGCCAGCACCTCGGGAGGCAGCTCTTCCTACGAGCAGTACTTC,CASTSGGSSSYEQYF,TRBD2,TRBJ2-7,.,TRBV6-5
TGTGCCAGCAGCTTAGGGGGGCGCGAAAAACTGTTTTTT,CASSLGGREKLFF,.,TRBJ1-4,many,TRBV5-4
TGTGCCAGCAGTGAATTGGGACTAGCGGGGCCCAATGAGCAGTTCTTC,CASSELGLAGPNEQFF,TRBD2,TRBJ2-1,.,TRBV2
TGTGCCTTACGCGGGGGACGGGACACTGAAGCTTTCTTT,CALRGGRDTEAFF,.,TRBJ1-1,few,TRBV30
TGTGCCAGCAGCTCCAGGGGCACTGAAGCTTTCTTT,CASSSRGTEAFF,.,TRBJ1-1,.,TRBV25-1
TGTGCCAGCAGCTTGGGGTCCCAGTCAGATACGCAGTATTTT,CASSLGSQSDTQYF,.,TRBJ2-3,.,TRBV5-4
TGTGCCAGCAGCTTAGTAGCGGGGGGGCAGGATGAGCAGTTCTTC,CASSLVAGGQDEQFF,TRBD2,TRBJ2-1,.,TRBV7-8
TGTGCCAGCAGTCCCTCAGGGCTAGCGGGAGTTAACACGGTCAAAAACATTCAGTACTTC,CASSPSGLAGVNTVKNIQYF,TRBD2,TRBJ2-4,.,TRBV28
TGTGCCAGCAGTACCGACAGGGGCGCTGAAGCTTTCTTT,CASSTDRGAEAFF,TRBD1,TRBJ1-1,.,TRBV6-1
TGTGCCACCAGCAGAGATCGACAGAGGCAGTTCTTC,CATSRDRQRQFF,.,TRBJ2-1,.,TRBV15
TGTGCCAGCAGCGTAGATGACTTACCCACAGATACGCAGTATTTT,CASSVDDLPTDTQYF,.,TRBJ2-3,.,TRBV9
TGTGCCAGCAGTGAAGGTGGGGGGCTCGGTTCACCCCTCCACTTT,CASSEGGGLGSPLHF,.,TRBJ1-6,.,TRBV6-1
TGTGCCAGCAGCCCCAGGGGCCACGAGCAGTACTTC,CASSPRGHEQYF,.,TRBJ2-7,.,TRBV5-8
TGCGCCAGCAGCTTGGTCGGGGCAGGGGTCGGGACTGAAGCTTTCTTT,CASSLVGAGVGTEAFF,.,TRBJ1-1,.,TRBV5-1
TGCGCCAGCAGCCTCAGACTAGCGGGAGTAGCAAATGAGCAGTTCTTC,CASSLRLAGVANEQFF,TRBD2,TRBJ2-1,.,TRBV4-3
TGTGCCTGGAGCCCAGGGATGGGGAACACTGAAGCTTTCTTT,CAWSPGMGNTEAFF,.,TRBJ1-1,few,TRBV30
TGCAGCGTTGCGTTGGGGTCCCCCCGGGGGGGCTACACCTTC,CSVALGSPRGGYTF,.,TRBJ1-2,.,TRBV29-1
TGTGCCAGCAAAATCGGGACAGGGGGCCGTGAGCAGTTCTTC,CASKIGTGGREQFF,TRBD1,TRBJ2-1,.,TRBV28
TGTGCCAGCCTACGGGCAGGGGAGCGAACTGAAGCTTTCTTT,CASLRAGERTEAFF,.,TRBJ1-1,.,TRBV6-1
TGTGCCAGCAGTTACGGGCCCGAGCAGTACTTC,CASSYGPEQYF,.,TRBJ2-7,.,TRBV6-6
TGTGCCAGCAGGGTGGCAGACTCACCCCTCCACTTT,CASRVADSPLHF,.,TRBJ1-6,few,TRBV6-6
TGTGCCTGGAGTACAACCCCAAACAGCTATGGCTACACCTTC,CAWSTTPNSYGYTF,.,TRBJ1-2,.,TRBV30
TGTGCTAGCAGCCCCCCCGGGAGGGCCGCCGAGCAGTACTTC,CASSPPGRAAEQYF,TRBD2,TRBJ2-7,.,TRBV7-7
TGTGCCAGCAGTTACTCCTACGAGGGGGATCAGCCCCAGCATTTT,CASSYSYEGDQPQHF,.,TRBJ1-5,.,TRBV6-5
TGTGCCTGGAGTACAGGGATCTATGGCTACACCTTC,CAWSTGIYGYTF,.,TRBJ1-2,.,TRBV30
TGTGCCAGTAGTATCGGGACAGGACATTCACCCCTCCACTTT,CASSIGTGHSPLHF,TRBD1,TRBJ1-6,few,TRBV19
TGTGCCAGCAGCTTAGAGGGGAGTCGTTATGAGGAAGGCTACACCTTC,CASSLEGSRYEEGYTF,.,TRBJ1-2,.,TRBV5-4